These 11 T cell receptor beta chains were sequenced from one sample in a study of blood T cell repertoires in COVID-19. Assay: immunoSEQ multiplex PCR; the TCRdb copy retains only in-frame clones and omits some. Of tens of thousands of clones in the sample, under 85% were seen once. The sequenced material came from peripheral blood. These receptor sequences come from a woman older than 75 with acute or convalescent COVID-19.

The chain links TRBV30 to TRBJ2-5; D might be TRBD2 (6 bases). The ends were cut back, 7 bases at V and 4 bases at J, with 22 bases in the middle. The CDR3 runs 15 residues. Germline V gene data show CDR1 as GTSNPN and CDR2 as SVGIG (reference sequence). The DNA of the CDR3 is TGTGCCTCGTCCGCCCTCGGGGGAGGAGTAGAGACCCAGTACTTC. Encoded protein: CASSALGGGVETQYF.

The chain is built from TRBV6-1 and TRBJ1-5; D is ambiguous. V lost 5 bases and J lost 4, with 12 bases in between. The CDR3 is 14 amino acids. The germline CDR1 and CDR2 sequences are MNHNS and SASEGT. This chain's CDR3 is CASSTRIWNQPQHF. The CDR3 DNA follows: TGTGCCAGCAGTACGAGGATTTGGAATCAGCCCCAGCATTTT.

This clone was detected once. This chain links TRBV5-1 with TRBJ2-1, with D hard to call. Germline V CDR1 and CDR2: SGHRS, YFSETQ. The germline V and J ends were trimmed by 0 bases and 5 bases, with 12 bases remaining between them. The CDR3 sequence is 15 residues long. The CDR3 loop reads CASSLDSLSNNEQFF. CDR3 in DNA: TGCGCCAGCAGCTTGGACAGCCTTTCCAACAATGAGCAGTTCTTC.

The V call is TRBV15, the J call TRBJ2-5; D is perhaps TRBD2 (6 bases). Germline CDR1 is LNHNV and CDR2 is YYDKDF (reference sequence). V was pared by 5 bases and J by 10 bases, with 26 bases between. The CDR3 spans 16 residues. This chain's CDR3 is CATSLRQRHRMEGQYF. The CDR3 region has the DNA TGTGCCACCAGCTTACGCCAGAGACACCGGATGGAGGGCCAGTACTTC.

CDR3 residues: CASSGGLAGAAYNEQFF. Written as DNA, the CDR3 is TGTGCCAGCAGTGGCGGACTAGCGGGGGCGGCCTACAATGAGCAGTTCTTC. The chain couples TRBV6-1 to TRBJ2-1; TRBD2 matches 13 bases. Germline V CDR1 and CDR2: MNHNS, SASEGT. V was pared by 4 bases and J by 2 bases, with 5 bases of the junction left unmatched. CDR3 length: 17 residues.

V usage is TRBV10-1 and J usage is TRBJ2-7, with unresolved D. CDR3 size: 15 residues. Between the trimmed V and J ends, which lost 2 bases and 3 bases, there was a span of 14 bases. Germline-derived CDR1 and CDR2 are WNHNN and SYGVQD (reference sequence). CDR3 sequence reads: CASSEGHTHLYEQYF. The CDR3 DNA reads TGCGCCAGCAGTGAGGGGCACACGCACCTCTACGAGCAGTACTTC.

V usage is TRBV19 and J usage is TRBJ2-1; D remains unclear. V lost 5 bases to trimming and J lost 12 bases, with 20 bases between them. CDR3 length equals 14 residues. Germline values: CDR1 LNHDA, CDR2 SQIVND (reference sequence). CDR3 protein: CASSAYSEAQAQFF. The DNA of the CDR3 is TGTGCCAGTAGTGCTTACTCAGAGGCCCAAGCGCAGTTCTTC.

This chain links TRBV2 with TRBJ2-1, with TRBD2 matching over 11 bases. V trimming: 6 bases; J trimming: 7 bases; junction bases outside the gene matches: 5. The CDR3 loop spans 14 amino acids. Per germline, CDR1 SNHLY and CDR2 FYNNEI. Here the CDR3 DNA reads TGTGCCAGCAGGGGACTAGCGGTGGGGAATGAGCAGTTCTTC. It yields the protein CASRGLAVGNEQFF.

The chain joins TRBV2 to TRBJ1-5, with 11 bases aligning to TRBD1. Germline assignment: CDR1 SNHLY and CDR2 FYNNEI. The V and J ends lost 6 bases and 1 base, in that order; junction bases with no gene match: 2. The CDR3 contains 15 residues. The CDR3 here is CASRGDRGSNQPQHF. DNA for the CDR3: TGTGCCAGCAGGGGGGACAGGGGGAGCAATCAGCCCCAGCATTTT.

The chain uses TRBV9 and TRBJ1-3; D unresolved. The CDR3 contains 13 residues. The V end was cut by 5 bases, the J end by 2 bases, with 8 bases between. Germline V gene sequence: CDR1 SGDLS, CDR2 YYNGEE. The CDR3 loop is CASSTGTGNTIYF. For the CDR3, the DNA is TGTGCCAGCAGTACTGGTACTGGAAACACCATATATTTT.

This clone was detected a few times. Within the sample, other DNA sequences also encode this same CDR3. The J gene is TRBJ1-1, the V gene TRBV12-3 or TRBV12-4, with D hard to call. This CDR3 is built from 13 residues. The V gene lost 2 bases and the J gene lost 3 bases, with 7 bases spanning the gap. The CDR3 loop reads CASSLTRDTEAFF. The CDR3 DNA reads as TGTGCCAGCAGTTTAACCCGGGACACTGAAGCTTTCTTT.